This TCR beta chain was found in a study of T cell responses to AZD1222 COVID-19 vaccine (dated by TCRdb to the early 2020s). Background on the whole study: AZD1222 recipients with second doses at about 4 weeks or about 12 weeks were pooled, because spike-specific TCR depth and breadth did not differ between schedules. TCR sequencing covered some 250 trial participants: 200 to 220 given two doses of AZD1222 and approximately 26 given two doses of MenACWY control vaccine. Trial participants were enrolled into age subgroups of 18-55, 56-69 and 70-plus years, which contained about 160, 30 and 59 TCR-sequenced participants, respectively.

Beyond this particular receptor, the publication reports: Most participants were white British and females outnumbered males, and the authors suggested that clonal diversity may have been underestimated. Because no day 14 peak-response samples were available, the repertoires could be characterized only after the peak T cell response. The 56-69-year group was small, and its depth increase did not reach significance, likely because of low power. Reportedly, close to half of the unique spike-specific TCRs recognized epitopes lying outside the regions that are mutated in the B.1.351 and B.1.1.7 variants. A significant rise in spike-specific TCR breadth and depth was observed after two AZD1222 doses relative to day 0 and relative to MenACWY recipients. Only five or six AZD1222 recipients were SARS-CoV-2 seropositive at baseline, limiting conclusions about previously exposed vaccinees. The vaccine-associated CD4 TCRs covered the entire spike protein, and the dominant responses fell in regions 160-218 and 743-854.

Here V drops 4 bases and J drops 0 bases, and the junction holds 2 bases not matched to any gene. Taken from cysteine to phenylalanine, the CDR3 has 16 residues. The read is trimmed to its CDR3 DNA, 48 bases read in frame from base 1. CDR1 and CDR2, per the germline V gene, are KGHSH and LQKENI. The CDR3 regions of human TCRbeta chains were analyzed by immunosequencing. Turning to the authors' computational methods: Repertoire TCRs were checked for matches against a reference library of SARS-CoV-2-specific TCRs that had been generated using the MIRA antigen-specificity platform. Breadth meant the fraction of unique TCRs that were SARS-CoV-2-associated, whereas depth meant the fraction of total T cells that were SARS-CoV-2-associated. Each spike-specific TCR was assigned to its reactive spike region and to a CD4 or CD8 class using the MIRA data. Log10-transformed breadth and depth values were compared by one-way ANOVA with Sidak's multiple comparisons tests. TCRdb re-hosts the immuneACCESS table, in-frame sequences only. Its copies lack some clones; in the studies checked, an unresolved V gene accounts for under half of them, and the cause for the rest is not known. V and J calls and clone size are those listed in that table; D and trimming were worked out from the DNA. In this sample the table shows approximately 97,000 clones, about 90% of which occur a single time. Less than 8% of the sample lies in the top ten.

Per the publication, the time point label means: baseline before first vaccination. Vaccinee samples came from UK trials COV001 and COV002, including a single-blind randomized controlled phase 2/3 trial of AZD1222 (ChAdOx1 nCoV-19) in healthy adults. For TCRbeta chain sequencing, PBMC samples were collected from trial participants at day 0 and at day 28 after the second dose. With regard to this clone: This clone's antigen is unknown. Qualities for individual bases were not recorded, and no much larger clone is one base off.

The V gene is TRBV18 and the J gene is TRBJ1-3; 11 nucleotides in the junction match TRBD1. This specimen was peripheral blood, taken on day 0 of AZD1222 vaccination. The TCR sequence derives from an adult in good health. The CDR3 has the sequence CASSRGQGDSGNTIYF. The nucleotides read TGTGCCAGCTCACGGGGACAGGGGGACTCTGGAAACACCATATATTTT.